Ten or more counts support the clone carrying this T cell receptor (beta chain). Its antigen remains unidentified. A marrow graft followed busulfan-fludarabine conditioning, with cyclophosphamide on days +3 and +4. The sample originates from a study of T cells after posttransplantation cyclophosphamide. Points from the study as a whole: Recipient CMV seropositivity and CMV reactivation strongly tracked TRB clonality. Donor-recipient repertoire similarity was low at 1-2 months, rising over year one.

Here immunoSEQ multiplex PCR was the method, and the copy in TCRdb shows in-frame clones only, minus some. The specimen has roughly 25,000 clones, none found just once. J lost 6 bases, V lost 5 bases, and 9 bases had no gene match. The CDR3 runs 15 residues. CDR1 and CDR2 (germline): MDHEN, SYDVKM. Sample: PBMCs, taken after allogeneic stem cell transplant with posttransplant cyclophosphamide. The V call is TRBV28, the J call TRBJ2-1, with 8 bases identical to TRBD2. The clonotype originates from a young adult male patient who received an allogeneic stem cell transplant from a related donor, was CMV-positive, and had no GVHD. A share of the T cells may be of graft donor origin. The chain's CDR3 is CASSLRREVGNEQFF. CDR3 in DNA: TGTGCCAGCAGTCTTAGGCGGGAGGTAGGCAATGAGCAGTTCTTC.